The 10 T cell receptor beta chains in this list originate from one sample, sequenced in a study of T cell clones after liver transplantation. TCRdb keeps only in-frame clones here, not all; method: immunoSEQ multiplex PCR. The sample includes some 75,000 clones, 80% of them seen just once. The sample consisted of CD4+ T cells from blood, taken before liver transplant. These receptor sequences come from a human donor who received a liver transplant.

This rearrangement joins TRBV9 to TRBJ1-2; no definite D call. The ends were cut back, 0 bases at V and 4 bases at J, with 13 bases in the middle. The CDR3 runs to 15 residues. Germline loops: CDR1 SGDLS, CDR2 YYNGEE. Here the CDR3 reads CASSVGTSLGYGYTF. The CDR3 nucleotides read TGTGCCAGCAGCGTAGGTACTTCACTAGGCTATGGCTACACCTTC.

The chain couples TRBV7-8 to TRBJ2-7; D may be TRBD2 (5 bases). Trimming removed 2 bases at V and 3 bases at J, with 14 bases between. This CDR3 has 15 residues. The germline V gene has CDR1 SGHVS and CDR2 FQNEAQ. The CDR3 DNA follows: TGTGCCAGCAGCTTAAATACGGGATCAGGCTACGAGCAGTACTTC. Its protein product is CASSLNTGSGYEQYF.

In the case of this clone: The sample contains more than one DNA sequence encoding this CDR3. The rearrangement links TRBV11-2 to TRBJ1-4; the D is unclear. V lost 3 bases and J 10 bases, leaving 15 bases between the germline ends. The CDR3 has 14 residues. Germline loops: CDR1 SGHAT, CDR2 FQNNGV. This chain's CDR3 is CASSLSYAVGKLFF. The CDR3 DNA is TGTGCCAGCAGCTTGAGTTATGCCGTAGGAAAACTGTTTTTT.

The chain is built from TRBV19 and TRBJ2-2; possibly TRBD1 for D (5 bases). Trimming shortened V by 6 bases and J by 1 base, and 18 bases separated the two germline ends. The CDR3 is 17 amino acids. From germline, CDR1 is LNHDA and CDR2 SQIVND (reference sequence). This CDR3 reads CASRGRGVPWNTGELFF. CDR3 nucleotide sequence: TGTGCCAGTAGGGGGCGTGGGGTGCCATGGAACACCGGGGAGCTGTTTTTT.

In nucleotides, the CDR3 is TGTGCCAGCAGCCTACAGAGGGAAAAACTGTTTTTT. This translates into CASSLQREKLFF. V usage is TRBV7-2 and J usage is TRBJ1-4; D is unclear. V was clipped by 5 bases and J by 8 bases, with 9 bases between them. This CDR3 is built from 12 residues. Germline V lookup: CDR1 SGHTA, CDR2 FQGNSA.

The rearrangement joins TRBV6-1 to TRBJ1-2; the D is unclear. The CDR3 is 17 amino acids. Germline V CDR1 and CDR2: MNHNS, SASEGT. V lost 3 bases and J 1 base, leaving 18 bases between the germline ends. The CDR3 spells CASSEWAGGGYNYGYTF. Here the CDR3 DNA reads TGTGCCAGCAGTGAGTGGGCAGGAGGAGGCTATAACTATGGCTACACCTTC.

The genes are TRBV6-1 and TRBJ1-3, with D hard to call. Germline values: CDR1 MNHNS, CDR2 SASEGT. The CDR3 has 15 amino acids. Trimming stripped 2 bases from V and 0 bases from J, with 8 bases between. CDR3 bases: TGTGCCAGCAGTGAATGGTTAGCCTCTGGAAACACCATATATTTT. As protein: CASSEWLASGNTIYF.

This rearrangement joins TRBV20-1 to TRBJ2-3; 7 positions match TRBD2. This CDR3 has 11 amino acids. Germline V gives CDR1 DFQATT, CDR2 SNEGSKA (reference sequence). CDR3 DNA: TGCAGGGGGGAGGGTGCAGATACGCAGTATTTT. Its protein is CRGEGADTQYF.

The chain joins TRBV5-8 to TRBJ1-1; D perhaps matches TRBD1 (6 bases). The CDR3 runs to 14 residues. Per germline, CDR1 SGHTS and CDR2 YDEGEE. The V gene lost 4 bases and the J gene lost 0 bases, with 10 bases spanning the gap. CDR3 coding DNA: TGTGCCAGCAGCAAGGGACATATGAACACTGAAGCTTTCTTT. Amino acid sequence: CASSKGHMNTEAFF. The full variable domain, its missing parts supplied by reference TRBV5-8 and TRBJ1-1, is EAGVTQSPTHLIKTRGQQATLRCSPISGHTSVYWYQQALGLGLQFLLWYDEGEERNRGNFPPRFSGRQFPNYSSELNVNALELEDSALYLCASSKGHMNTEAFFGQGTRLTVV.

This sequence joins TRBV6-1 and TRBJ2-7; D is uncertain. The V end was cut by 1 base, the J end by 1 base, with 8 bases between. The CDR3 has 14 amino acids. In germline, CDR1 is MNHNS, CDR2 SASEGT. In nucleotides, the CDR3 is TGTGCCAGCAGTGAAGGGATAGGGTCCTACGAGCAGTACTTC. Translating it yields CASSEGIGSYEQYF.